The present entry profiles one T cell receptor beta chain with its context. J gave up 6 bases and V 4 bases, and 11 bases lay outside the gene matches. The CDR3 runs to 15 residues. Germline V gives CDR1 SGDLS, CDR2 YYNGEE. The data originate from a study of control samples from healthy donors and cancer patients. Using immunoSEQ multiplex PCR, the repertoire was profiled, and TCRdb retains in-frame clones only, with some absent. The sample has 150,000 to 180,000 clones, just under 95% seen once. Material for sequencing was blood. This receptor was obtained from a middle-aged man in good health. The chain links TRBV9 to TRBJ1-2, with TRBD1 matching 8 bases. In nucleotides, the CDR3 is TGTGCCAGCAGCCCGACGACCCAGGGGGCAAATGGCTACACCTTC. This sequence encodes CASSPTTQGANGYTF.